A single sample gave rise to the 9 T cell receptor beta chains below, sequenced in a study of control samples from healthy donors and cancer patients (dated by TCRdb to 2018 to 2021). Libraries were built with the immunoSEQ multiplex PCR assay. TCRdb re-hosts the immuneACCESS table, in-frame sequences only. Its copies lack some clones; in the studies checked, an unresolved V gene accounts for under half of them, and the cause for the rest is not known. The sample profile shows over 150,000 clones; over 95% of them were found once. The top ten hold just over 1% of the sample. Sequenced material: blood. These receptors were taken from a woman in her twenties or thirties in good health.

The chain joins TRBV5-1 to TRBJ1-1; D is unresolved. The germline gives CDR1 SGHRS, CDR2 YFSETQ. V dropped 0 bases and J dropped 3 bases, with 3 bases sitting between them. The CDR3 consists of 12 residues. The CDR3 spells CASSLEDTEAFF. The CDR3 coding sequence is TGCGCCAGCAGCTTGGAGGACACTGAAGCTTTCTTT.

The chain is built from TRBV19 and TRBJ1-5, with 9 bases fitting TRBD1. V dropped 4 bases and J dropped 1; count of bases not matched to a gene: 11. The CDR3 is 18 amino acids. CDR1 and CDR2 (germline): LNHDA, SQIVND (reference sequence). The CDR3 coding sequence is TGTGCCAGTAGTACCCAACAGGGGGCTCTACTAAGCAATCAGCCCCAGCATTTT. The encoded protein is CASSTQQGALLSNQPQHF.

The V gene is TRBV7-3, the J gene TRBJ2-6; the D is unclear. The ends were cut back, 5 bases at V and 2 bases at J, with 10 bases in the middle. Germline V gene data show CDR1 as SGHTA and CDR2 as FQGTGA. This CDR3 spans 15 amino acids. CDR3 sequence reads: CASSPRNPGANVLTF. CDR3 nucleotide sequence: TGTGCCAGCAGCCCTCGAAACCCTGGGGCCAACGTCCTGACTTTC. Looking up the rest from reference TRBV7-3 and TRBJ2-6 gives the full variable domain: GAGVSQTPSNKVTEKGKYVELRCDPISGHTALYWYRQSLGQGPEFLIYFQGTGAADDSGLPNDRFFAVRPEGSVSTLKIQRTERGDSAVYLCASSPRNPGANVLTFGAGSRLTVL.

This chain uses TRBV7-9 with TRBJ1-2; the match to TRBD1 covers 9 bases. This CDR3 region has 14 residues. V was clipped by 8 bases and J by 4 bases; unmatched bases: 8. Germline assignment: CDR1 SEHNR and CDR2 FQNEAQ (reference sequence). DNA of the CDR3: TGTGCCAGCGTTAGGACAGGGGATACCTATGGCTACACCTTC. It codes for CASVRTGDTYGYTF.

This chain links TRBV27 with TRBJ2-7; 7 bases agree with TRBD1. The CDR3 covers 16 residues. Per germline, CDR1 MNHEY and CDR2 SMNVEV (reference sequence). Trimming cost V 5 bases and J 0 bases; bases outside gene matches: 10. This CDR3 is CASSPRGDRVSYEQYF. CDR3 coding DNA: TGTGCCAGCAGTCCCCGGGGAGACAGGGTCTCCTACGAGCAGTACTTC.

The CDR3 DNA reads as TGTGCCAGCAGCGTAGGTCGAGCGAGCACAGATACGCAGTATTTT. It specifies CASSVGRASTDTQYF. V usage is TRBV9 and J usage is TRBJ2-3; D is unresolved. The germline V gene has CDR1 SGDLS and CDR2 YYNGEE. V was clipped by 0 bases and J by 0 bases, with 8 bases between them. This CDR3 has 15 residues.

This chain uses TRBV5-8 with TRBJ2-5; no reliable D call. CDR3 length: 14 amino acids. Germline lookup yields CDR1 SGHTS and CDR2 YDEGEE. V lost 1 base and J lost 1, with 8 bases in between. The CDR3 region is CASSLMAPQETQYF. DNA for the CDR3: TGTGCCAGCAGCTTGATGGCTCCCCAAGAGACCCAGTACTTC.

The gene calls are TRBV7-3 and TRBJ2-2, with 8 bases lining up with TRBD1. The length of the CDR3 is 16 residues. Losses at the gene ends were 2 bases for V and 3 bases for J; bases not matched to a gene: 5. Germline V gives CDR1 SGHTA, CDR2 FQGTGA. In nucleotides, the CDR3 is TGTGCCAGCAGCTTACCAGGGGGCGTCGACACCGGGGAGCTGTTTTTT. Protein sequence: CASSLPGGVDTGELFF. The full variable domain, with the rest looked up from reference TRBV7-3 and TRBJ2-2, is GAGVSQTPSNKVTEKGKYVELRCDPISGHTALYWYRQSLGQGPEFLIYFQGTGAADDSGLPNDRFFAVRPEGSVSTLKIQRTERGDSAVYLCASSLPGGVDTGELFFGEGSRLTVL.

With respect to this clone: Other nucleotide sequences from this sample produce the same CDR3. The chain joins TRBV9 to TRBJ1-5; D is uncertain. Trimming removed 0 bases at V and 3 bases at J, with 7 bases between. Germline loops: CDR1 SGDLS, CDR2 YYNGEE. The CDR3 extends over 14 amino acids. The CDR3 coding sequence is TGTGCCAGCAGCGTAGGGGGTTACAATCAGCCCCAGCATTTT. This sequence encodes CASSVGGYNQPQHF.